This T cell receptor beta chain was observed in a study of blood T cell repertoires in COVID-19. Study in general: Both acute and convalescent COVID-19 samples were obtained from the United States, Italy and Spain. T cells, B-cell-depleted T cells, or PBMCs provided the cDNA or gDNA that served as material.

Per the authors' pipeline: The authors estimated nucleated cell counts from reference gene primer amplification. The table came from immunoSEQ multiplex PCR; TCRdb's copy has only in-frame clones and leaves some out. That table gives V, J and clone size, and the DNA gave D and trimming. Of about 68,000 clones in the sample, about 86% were seen once. CDR1 and CDR2 from the germline V gene are LNHDA and SQIVND (reference sequence). The CDR3 runs 16 residues. V lost 5 bases, J lost 5 bases, and 19 bases lay in between. Sequences were obtained from peripheral blood. V is TRBV19 and J is TRBJ1-5; perhaps TRBD1 as D (6 bases). This clonotype was sampled from a woman aged 60 to 75 with acute or convalescent COVID-19. CDR3 coding DNA: TGTGCCAGTAGTGAGGGGAGGGGGAGAGGGCATCAGCCCCAGCATTTT. Amino acid sequence: CASSEGRGRGHQPQHF.